This TCR beta chain was retrieved from a study of post-analysis software for immune sequencing data. Study-level results: Among multiple sclerosis patients, normalized Chao1 diversity was significantly below that of controls. Strong co-clustering by F measure was seen for same-batch samples. Relative to controls, patients had roughly five TRBV segments at higher frequency, with TRBV5-6, TRBV5-1 and TRBV20-1 among these.

Germline lookup yields CDR1 DFQATT and CDR2 SNEGSKA (reference sequence). This CDR3 contains 14 residues. As concerns this clonotype: What it recognizes is unknown.

Unique molecular identifiers featured in each of the TCR beta cDNA libraries. When about 1 to 11 million T cells were used, they gave roughly 500,000 cDNA molecules. TCRdb redid the calling of the PCR reads with MiXCR, one entry per CDR3 protein. The sample yields approximately 460,000 distinct CDR3 sequences, roughly 45% seen once. The rearrangement joins TRBV20-1 to TRBJ2-5, with D possibly TRBD1 on 5 matching bases. The J call is in doubt because the DNA end fits TRBJ2-7 better. The receptor comes from a girl aged 10-17 years with multiple sclerosis. Sequenced: blood. CDR3 loop: CSASRQYVAYEQYF. As DNA, the CDR3 is TGCAGTGCTAGCCGACAGTACGTCGCCTACGAGCAGTACTTC.